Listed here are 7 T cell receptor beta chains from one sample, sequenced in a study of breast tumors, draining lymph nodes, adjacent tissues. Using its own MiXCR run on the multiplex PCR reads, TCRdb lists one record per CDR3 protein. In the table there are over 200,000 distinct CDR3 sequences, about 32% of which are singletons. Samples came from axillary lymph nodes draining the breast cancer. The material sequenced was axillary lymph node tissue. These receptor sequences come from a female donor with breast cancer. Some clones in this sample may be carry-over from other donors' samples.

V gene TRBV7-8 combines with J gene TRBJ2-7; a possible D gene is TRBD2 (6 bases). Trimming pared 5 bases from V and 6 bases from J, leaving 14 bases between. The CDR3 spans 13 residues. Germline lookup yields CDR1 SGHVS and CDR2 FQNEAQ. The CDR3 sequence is CASSHSSGAEQYF. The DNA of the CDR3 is TGTGCCAGCAGCCACTCGTCGGGAGCCGAGCAGTACTTC.

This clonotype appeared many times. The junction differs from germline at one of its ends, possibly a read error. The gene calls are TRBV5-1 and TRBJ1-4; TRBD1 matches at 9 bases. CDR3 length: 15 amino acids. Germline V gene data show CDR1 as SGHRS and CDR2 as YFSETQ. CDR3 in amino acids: CATSLTTGGGEKLFF. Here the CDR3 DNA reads TGCGCCACCAGCCTAACGACAGGGGGGGGCGAAAAACTGTTTTTT.

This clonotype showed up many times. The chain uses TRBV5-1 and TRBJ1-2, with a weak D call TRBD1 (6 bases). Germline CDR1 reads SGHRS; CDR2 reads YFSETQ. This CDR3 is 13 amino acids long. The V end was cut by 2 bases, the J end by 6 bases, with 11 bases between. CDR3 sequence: CASSLGGEDGYTF. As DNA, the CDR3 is TGCGCCAGCAGCTTAGGGGGGGAGGATGGCTACACCTTC.

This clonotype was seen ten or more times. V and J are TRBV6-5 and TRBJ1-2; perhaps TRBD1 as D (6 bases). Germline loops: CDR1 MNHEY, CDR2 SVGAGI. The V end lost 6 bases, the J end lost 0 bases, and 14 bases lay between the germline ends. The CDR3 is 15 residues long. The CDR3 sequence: CASRHRDNTNYGYTF. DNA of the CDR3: TGTGCCAGCAGACATCGGGACAACACTAACTATGGCTACACCTTC.

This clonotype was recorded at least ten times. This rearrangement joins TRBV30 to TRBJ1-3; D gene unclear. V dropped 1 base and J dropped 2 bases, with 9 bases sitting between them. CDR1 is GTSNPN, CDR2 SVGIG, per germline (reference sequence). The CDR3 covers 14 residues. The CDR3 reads CAWSDPSAGNTIYF. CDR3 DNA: TGTGCCTGGAGTGATCCGAGCGCTGGAAACACCATATATTTT.

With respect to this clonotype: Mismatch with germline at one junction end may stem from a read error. CDR3 DNA: TGTGTCTGGAGTGTTGGGGGCCCTTCACCCCTCCACTTT. Encoded protein: CVWSVGGPSPLHF. V is TRBV30 and J is TRBJ1-6; D perhaps matches TRBD1 (6 bases). Germline CDR1 GTSNPN, CDR2 SVGIG (reference sequence). The CDR3 is 13 amino acids.

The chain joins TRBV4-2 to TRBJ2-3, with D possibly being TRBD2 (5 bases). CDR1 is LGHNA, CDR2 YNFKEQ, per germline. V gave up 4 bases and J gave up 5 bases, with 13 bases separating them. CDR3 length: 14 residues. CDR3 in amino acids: CASSLPDGGDTQYF. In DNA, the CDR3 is TGTGCCAGCAGCCTCCCCGACGGAGGAGATACGCAGTATTTT.